This record looks at one TCR beta chain sequence and its context. Its antigen remains unidentified. The data originate from a study of cytomegalovirus exposure and HLA in healthy donors. General study results and limits: A classifier reportedly called cytomegalovirus status with high sensitivity and specificity. Immune exposure information comprised only CMV serostatus.

A multiplex PCR was run with 60 Vbeta primers and 13 Jbeta primers. TCRdb keeps only in-frame clones here, not all; method: immunoSEQ multiplex PCR. Here the sample spans 65,000 to 95,000 clones, 60% to 80% being singletons. Trimming took 8 bases from V and 0 from J, leaving 14 bases between them. The germline CDR1 and CDR2 sequences are MNHEY and SMNVEV (reference sequence). This CDR3 has 16 amino acids. The chain recombines TRBV27 with TRBJ2-6; possibly TRBD2 for D (5 bases). Sequenced input: PBMCs. The clonotype was recovered from a man between 45 and 60 years old in good health and CMV-seronegative. CDR3 sequence reads: CASGTPRGSGANVLTF. CDR3 DNA sequence: TGTGCCAGCGGTACACCCCGGGGCTCTGGGGCCAACGTCCTGACTTTC. The full variable domain, completed using reference TRBV27 and TRBJ2-6, is EAQVTQNPRYLITVTGKKLTVTCSQNMNHEYMSWYRQDPGLGLRQIYYSMNVEVTDKGDVPEGYKVSRKEKRNFPLILESPSPNQTSLYFCASGTPRGSGANVLTFGAGSRLTVL.